The entry that follows covers one TCR beta chain sequence. Its recognized antigen is unknown. The sample is drawn from a study of CXCR3-negative and CXCR3-positive naive CD8 T cells (dated by TCRdb to about 2019). About the study as a whole: Roughly 130 million TRB reads were obtained in total, roughly 1.5 +/- 0.3 million reads per library. TRBV-TRBJ cluster analysis included naive subsets from roughly 5 donors and memory cells from 3 donors. The diversity and physicochemical repertoire analyses included more than ten donors pooled from two independent experiments. What the study reported, not specific to this receptor: Both naive subsets had comparably high repertoire diversity, while memory CD8+ T cells had much lower repertoire diversity. Compared with CXCR3-negative naive cells, CXCR3-positive naive cells had TRB CDR3s with higher hydrophobicity (lower Kidera factor 4), lower energy, and higher strength and volume indices. Surface CD5, linked to self-reactivity in mice, was comparable between naive subsets; TCR interaction strength was therefore also inferred from TRB CDR3 physicochemical properties. Because CXCR3 expression was partially decreased after cryopreservation, freshly isolated PBMCs were used for most assays. TRBV-TRBJ usage was similar between naive CXCR3-negative and CXCR3-positive cells from the same donor, while memory cells showed distinct patterns.

The germline V gene provides CDR1 MNHEY and CDR2 SVGAGI. Taken from cysteine to phenylalanine, the CDR3 has 15 residues. The DNA is not on file. These reads were obtained on a NextSeq 550. The Human TCR Profiling Kit (MiLaboratory) was used to prepare UMI-labeled 5' RACE TRB cDNA libraries. cDNA synthesis used the entire amount of extracted RNA, and PCR amplification then used the entire amount of cDNA produced. Libraries were prepared in parallel with an identical number of PCR cycles. Regarding the original processing steps: About 52,000 +/- 9,100 unique UMI-labeled TRB cDNA molecules per library were extracted with MIGEC and MiXCR, with at least two reads per UMI required. An average of about 40,000 +/- 10,000 functional in-frame TRB CDR3 nucleotide clonotypes without stop codons was found per library. After downsampling to 5000 UMI-labeled TRB molecules per sample, diversity metrics such as normalized Shannon-Wiener and Chao1 were calculated in VDJtools. VDJtools computed clonotype-size-weighted physicochemical properties of the central five CDR3 residues: interaction energy, strength, volume and Kidera factor 4. The reads were reprocessed in TCRdb, with one entry per CDR3 protein sequence and no accompanying DNA. These V and J calls derive from TCRdb rather than the authors' analysis. This sample's table contains roughly 25,000 distinct CDR3 sequences. Less than 5% of the sample rests with the top ten.

For each CD8+ T cell subset, flow sorting was done in triplicate, and 300,000 to 350,000 cells per subset went directly into RLT lysis buffer. Naive CD8+ T cells were defined stringently as CD45RO-CCR7+CD27+CD95- to exclude memory contaminants. Peripheral blood mononuclear cells were isolated from buffy coats using standard density gradient centrifugation. Naive CXCR3-negative and CXCR3-positive CD8+ T cells were flow-sorted on a FACSAria III. An RNeasy Mini Kit was used to extract total RNA from the sorted cells. This receptor was taken from a human donor in good health. Some clones in this sample may be carry-over from other donors' samples. Sequencing was carried out using naive CXCR3- CD8+ T cells from blood. This sample's cell subset or site label indicates: CD45RO-CCR7+CD27+CD95- naive CD8+ T cells lacking CXCR3 (TNR3-). The chain uses TRBV6-5 and TRBJ2-1; TCRdb returns TRBD1, unconfirmable since there is no DNA. The CDR3 region has the sequence CASRDRVAAYNEQFF.